One and the same sample provided the 32 T cell receptor beta chains below, sequenced in a study of T cell repertoires in cytomegalovirus infection (dated by TCRdb to 2018 to 2020). The antigens these receptors bind are not known. Sequencing relied on an Illumina HiSeq 1500. TCRdb reprocessing: public reads trimmed at Q25 with fastp, clones called with MiXCR, in-frame beta chains kept. Each CDR3 protein gets just one entry, which takes the most common genes and DNA from the rows behind it. Across this sample there are about 830,000 distinct CDR3 sequences, with around a third seen only once. The ten largest clones capture 12% of the sample. What the treatment or condition label conveys for this sample: in vitro stimulation with specific CMV peptide epitopes to enrich CMV-specific T cells. This sample comprised cultured CD8+ T cells from PBMCs, obtained from culture after CMV antigen stimulation. The receptors were gathered from a human donor in good health (CMV status not recorded). Some clones in this sample may be carry-over from other donors' samples.

The chain couples TRBV7-4 to TRBJ2-3; D is unclear. The length of the CDR3 is 13 residues. Germline V gene lookup returns CDR1 SGHVT and CDR2 SQSDAQ. Trimming left V 5 bases short and J 4 bases short, with 10 bases between. CDR3 coding DNA: TGTGCCAGCAGCACAATCGAAGCAGATACGCAGTATTTT. It codes for CASSTIEADTQYF. Filled out from reference TRBV7-4 and TRBJ2-3, the complete variable domain reads GAGVSQSPRYKVAKRGRDVALRCDSISGHVTLYWYRQTLGQGSEVLTYSQSDAQRDKSGRPSGRFSAERPERSVSTLKIQRTEQGDSAVYLCASSTIEADTQYFGPGTRLTVL.

This clonotype was seen only a few times. This chain connects TRBV28 to TRBJ1-1; 9 bases match TRBD1. The junction had 4 bases not matched to a gene; V was cut back by 3 bases and J by 8 bases. From germline, CDR1 is MDHEN and CDR2 SYDVKM. This CDR3 is built from 13 residues. CDR3 nucleotides: TGTGCCAGCAGTTTGGACAGGGGAGAGGAAGCTTTCTTT. Its translation: CASSLDRGEEAFF.

V and J are TRBV20-1 and TRBJ2-7; D not certain. There are 13 residues in the CDR3. Trimming removed 2 bases at V and 3 bases at J, with 11 bases between. Per germline, CDR1 DFQATT and CDR2 SNEGSKA (reference sequence). As DNA, the CDR3 is TGCAGTGCTAGAAAGGGTTTAGGCTACGAGCAGTACTTC. It yields the protein CSARKGLGYEQYF.

The chain carries TRBV19 and TRBJ2-1, with 11 bases that match TRBD2. CDR1 LNHDA and CDR2 SQIVND come from the germline V gene (reference sequence). Trimming took 2 bases from V and 6 from J; bases not matched to a gene: 3. The CDR3 covers 15 residues. CDR3: CASSISSGGGNEQFF. CDR3 nucleotides: TGTGCCAGTAGTATAAGTAGCGGGGGGGGCAATGAGCAGTTCTTC.

The chain is built from TRBV6-8 and TRBJ1-1; no firm D call. The germline V and J ends were trimmed by 7 bases and 5 bases, with 14 bases remaining between them. The germline V gene encodes CDR1 MNHGY and CDR2 SAAAGT. This CDR3 is built from 13 residues. The CDR3 sequence: CASMGVVGTEAFF. The CDR3 DNA is TGTGCCAGCATGGGCGTCGTGGGGACTGAAGCTTTCTTT.

For the CDR3, the DNA is TGTGCCAGCAGCTCCTACCAGGAGCAAGTGAGCAATCAGCCCCAGCATTTT. It specifies CASSSYQEQVSNQPQHF. V gene TRBV7-9 combines with J gene TRBJ1-5; D remains ambiguous. The V end lost 4 bases, the J end lost 1 base, and 17 bases lay between the germline ends. The CDR3 runs to 17 residues. CDR1 is SEHNR and CDR2 is FQNEAQ in the germline V gene (reference sequence).

The V call is TRBV24-1, the J call TRBJ2-2; no clear D gene. CDR1 is KGHDR, CDR2 SFDVKD, per germline. Trimming shortened V by 3 bases and J by 5 bases, and 6 bases separated the two germline ends. The CDR3 totals 13 residues. DNA of the CDR3: TGTGCCACCAGTGATCCATCAACCGGGGAGCTGTTTTTT. Protein sequence: CATSDPSTGELFF.

This chain connects TRBV7-6 to TRBJ1-1, with D uncertain. CDR1 is SGHVS, CDR2 FNYEAQ, per germline. Between the trimmed V and J ends, which lost 5 bases and 5 bases, there was a span of 21 bases. The CDR3 spans 16 residues. CDR3: CASSTWRSSYETEAFF. CDR3 DNA sequence: TGTGCCAGCAGCACATGGCGCAGTTCGTACGAAACTGAAGCTTTCTTT. The complete variable domain, with remaining parts taken from reference TRBV7-6 and TRBJ1-1, reads GAGVSQSPRYKVTKRGQDVALRCDPISGHVSLYWYRQALGQGPEFLTYFNYEAQQDKSGLPNDRFSAERPEGSISTLTIQRTEQRDSAMYRCASSTWRSSYETEAFFGQGTRLTVV.

The chain uses TRBV27 and TRBJ1-1; a possible D gene is TRBD1 (5 bases). The germline V gene encodes CDR1 MNHEY and CDR2 SMNVEV (reference sequence). This CDR3 is built from 14 residues. Trimming pared 3 bases from V and 2 bases from J, leaving 10 bases between. The CDR3 here is CASSFQTGNTEAFF. CDR3 DNA sequence: TGTGCCAGCAGTTTCCAAACAGGTAACACTGAAGCTTTCTTT.

The chain is built from TRBV6-6 and TRBJ2-7; no definite D call. V lost 11 bases and J lost 1, with 12 bases in between. Germline values: CDR1 MNHNY, CDR2 SVGAGI (reference sequence). The CDR3 covers 12 residues. CDR3 DNA: TGTGCCGCCCGGGCTGGGTCCTACGAGCAGTACTTC. Protein: CAARAGSYEQYF.

V gene TRBV6-2 or TRBV6-3 combines with J gene TRBJ2-1; possibly TRBD2 for D (5 bases). Germline-derived CDR1 and CDR2 are MNHEY and SVGEGT. V was pared by 6 bases and J by 4 bases, with 19 bases between. The CDR3 is 16 amino acids. CDR3 region: CASSPELVGAYNEQFF. The CDR3 DNA reads TGTGCCAGCAGCCCTGAACTAGTTGGTGCTTACAATGAGCAGTTCTTC.

In its sample, this clonotype was seen a few times. This rearrangement joins TRBV19 to TRBJ2-3; D is undetermined. This CDR3 contains 14 residues. Trimming cost V 1 base and J 4 bases, with 9 bases left between them. Germline V gene sequence: CDR1 LNHDA, CDR2 SQIVND (reference sequence). In DNA, the CDR3 is TGTGCCAGTAGTATAGGGGCCGCGTCAGATACGCAGTATTTT. The encoded protein is CASSIGAASDTQYF.

This clonotype was counted a few times. The chain is built from TRBV27 and TRBJ1-1; tentatively, D is TRBD1 (5 bases). CDR1 and CDR2 (germline): MNHEY, SMNVEV (reference sequence). CDR3 size: 14 residues. V shed 6 bases and J shed 1 base, with 12 bases lying between them. The CDR3 coding sequence is TGTGCCAGCAGCCAAATCGGGGGGAACACTGAAGCTTTCTTT. Its protein is CASSQIGGNTEAFF.

Regarding this clonotype: A single base separates this from a much larger clone, so it may be a read error. This chain uses TRBV7-6 with TRBJ2-2; TRBD2 is a possible D gene (6 bases). The CDR3 spans 17 residues. CDR1 and CDR2 (germline): SGHVS, FNYEAQ. Trimming took off 0 bases at V and 3 bases at J, with 14 bases between the two ends. CDR3 residues: CASSLAGEVRYTGELFF. The CDR3 nucleotides are TGTGCCAGCAGCTTAGCGGGGGAGGTTAGATACACCGGGGAGCTGTTTTTT.

This clonotype came up a few times. The V and J genes are TRBV7-2 and TRBJ2-5; TRBD2 matches 8 bases. Germline V lookup: CDR1 SGHTA, CDR2 FQGNSA. The CDR3 has 16 residues. The ends lost 5 bases at V and 3 bases at J; junction bases unmatched: 11. The CDR3 nucleotides read TGTGCCAGCAGCCCATCATTAGCGGGGATCGAAGAGACCCAGTACTTC. Amino acid sequence: CASSPSLAGIEETQYF.

This clonotype was observed many times. The chain has TRBV6-1 and TRBJ1-5, with 9 bases fitting TRBD1. Germline V CDR1 and CDR2: MNHNS, SASEGT. CDR3 length: 17 amino acids. Germline trimming cut 6 bases from V and 5 bases from J; bases unmatched to any gene: 14. This CDR3 reads CASRGARDRVFYQPQHF. The CDR3 nucleotides are TGTGCCAGCAGAGGAGCCCGGGACAGGGTTTTTTATCAGCCCCAGCATTTT.

This clonotype showed up many times. The V call is TRBV7-8, the J call TRBJ2-5, with D unresolved. CDR3 size: 14 residues. CDR1 is SGHVS, CDR2 FQNEAQ, per germline. The germline V and J ends were trimmed by 1 base and 5 bases, with 11 bases remaining between them. CDR3: CASSLGGILETQYF. The CDR3 nucleotides read TGTGCCAGCAGCTTAGGTGGGATTCTGGAGACCCAGTACTTC.

The V call is TRBV6-2 or TRBV6-3, the J call TRBJ2-1, with 8 bases matching TRBD2. The CDR3 has 15 residues. The J segment lost 4 bases and the V segment lost 7 bases, leaving 9 bases of the junction unmatched. CDR1 MNHEY and CDR2 SVGEGT come from the germline V gene. CDR3 residues: CASKLDGGDYNEQFF. DNA for the CDR3: TGTGCCAGCAAGCTTGACGGGGGGGATTACAATGAGCAGTTCTTC.

This clonotype appeared many times. The rearrangement uses TRBV11-2 and TRBJ2-5; D might be TRBD1 (6 bases). CDR3 length: 16 residues. The germline gives CDR1 SGHAT, CDR2 FQNNGV. V lost 2 bases to trimming and J lost 2 bases, with 15 bases between them. CDR3 amino acids: CASSLLPRGQQETQYF. CDR3 coding DNA: TGTGCCAGCAGCTTACTACCTAGAGGACAGCAAGAGACCCAGTACTTC. Together with reference TRBV11-2 and TRBJ2-5, the CDR3 gives the full variable domain: EAGVAQSPRYKIIEKRQSVAFWCNPISGHATLYWYQQILGQGPKLLIQFQNNGVVDDSQLPKDRFSAERLKGVDSTLKIQPAKLEDSAVYLCASSLLPRGQQETQYFGPGTRLLVL.

Points on this clonotype: It may be a read error: a sequence one base away is much more abundant. The rearrangement uses TRBV7-2 and TRBJ2-1; TRBD2 aligns across 11 bases. Germline CDR1 SGHTA, CDR2 FQGNSA. This CDR3 is built from 17 residues. Written as DNA, the CDR3 is TGTGCCAACAGCTTAGCGGGGGGGCCGCGGGGCATCTATGAGCAGTTCTTC. It is translated as CANSLAGGPRGIYEQFF.

The chain combines TRBV29-1 with TRBJ1-2; D is unclear. This CDR3 contains 16 residues. Germline-derived CDR1 and CDR2 are SQVTM and ANQGSEA. V lost 1 base to trimming and J lost 3 bases, with 18 bases between them. In DNA, the CDR3 is TGCAGCGTTGAAGTCACAGCGGGAGGGTTATACTATGGCTACACCTTC. Translated, it gives CSVEVTAGGLYYGYTF.

A few counts support this clonotype. This chain joins TRBV2 and TRBJ2-7; no definite D call. Looked up from germline, CDR1 is SNHLY and CDR2 is FYNNEI. V lost 3 bases and J lost 2, with 14 bases in between. The CDR3 contains 15 residues. The CDR3 protein is CASSEPGPPAYEQYV. CDR3 DNA: TGTGCCAGCAGTGAGCCGGGTCCCCCGGCCTACGAGCAGTACGTC.

V is TRBV4-1 and J is TRBJ1-5; D is unclear. The CDR3 runs 15 residues. Germline CDR1 reads MGHRA; CDR2 reads YSYEKL. V gave up 4 bases and J gave up 2 bases, with 12 bases separating them. The CDR3 sequence: CASSPDPRGNQPQHF. The CDR3 DNA reads as TGCGCCAGCAGCCCGGACCCTAGGGGCAATCAGCCCCAGCATTTT.

Worth noting for this clonotype: A read error may explain this, as a much larger clone is one base away. This sequence joins TRBV4-2 and TRBJ2-4, with TRBD2 matching over 8 bases. CDR1 LGHNA and CDR2 YNFKEQ come from the germline V gene. The CDR3 is 17 residues long. CDR3 DNA sequence: TGTGCCAGCGGCCAAGCTTCGGGGGGGCTTTTTGGAAACATTCAGTACTTC. It specifies CASGQASGGLFGNIQYF.

This clonotype was observed a handful of times. The V call is TRBV20-1, the J call TRBJ1-2; D is uncertain. The CDR3 extends over 17 amino acids. CDR1 and CDR2 (germline): DFQATT, SNEGSKA (reference sequence). Trimming removed 1 base from V and 4 bases from J, with 22 bases in between. The CDR3 DNA is TGCAGTGCTAGAGTATCCAGGAGCGAGGGAGCCTTCTATGGCTACACCTTC. Translated, it gives CSARVSRSEGAFYGYTF.

This chain joins TRBV19 and TRBJ1-1, with TRBD1 matching 8 bases. The germline CDR1 and CDR2 sequences are LNHDA and SQIVND (reference sequence). The CDR3 is 15 residues long. The trim removed 1 base at V and 6 bases at J, leaving 7 bases unmatched. In DNA form, the CDR3 reads TGTGCCAGTAGTATAGTAGGACAGGGATACGCTGAAGCTTTCTTT. This gives the protein CASSIVGQGYAEAFF.

The chain combines TRBV9 with TRBJ2-1; a weak D match, TRBD1 (6 bases). The V end lost 7 bases, the J end lost 6 bases, and 17 bases lay between the germline ends. From germline, CDR1 is SGDLS and CDR2 YYNGEE. The CDR3 totals 14 residues. Written as DNA, the CDR3 is TGTGCCAGCGGGATCCGGGACAACGGCAATGAGCAGTTCTTC. Translation: CASGIRDNGNEQFF.

The sample holds many counts of this clonotype. This chain uses TRBV7-9 with TRBJ2-7; 7 bases match TRBD1. This CDR3 contains 15 residues. V lost 1 base to trimming and J lost 3 bases; unmatched junction nucleotides: 6. CDR1 and CDR2 (germline): SEHNR, FQNEAQ (reference sequence). The CDR3, as DNA: TGTGCCAGCAGCTTAGTAGGGACAGAGGGCTACGAGCAGTACGTC. Protein product: CASSLVGTEGYEQYV.

The chain uses TRBV12-3 or TRBV12-4 and TRBJ2-5, with TRBD1 matching 8 bases. This CDR3 is built from 15 residues. With 2 bases clipped from V and 3 bases from J, the junction kept 5 bases outside the gene matches. This chain's CDR3 is CASSLTGGGKETQYF. In DNA, the CDR3 is TGTGCCAGCAGTTTAACAGGGGGTGGGAAAGAGACCCAGTACTTC.

This rearrangement joins TRBV7-2 to TRBJ1-2, with D maybe TRBD1 (5 bases). CDR3 size: 14 residues. Trimming took 1 base from V and 3 from J, leaving 9 bases between them. From germline, CDR1 is SGHTA and CDR2 FQGNSA. The CDR3 sequence: CASSLEAGHYGYTF. The CDR3 region has the DNA TGTGCCAGCAGCTTAGAGGCAGGGCACTATGGCTACACCTTC.

This chain links TRBV20-1 with TRBJ2-1; 12 bases match TRBD2. The germline gives CDR1 DFQATT, CDR2 SNEGSKA (reference sequence). V was pared by 6 bases and J by 2 bases, with 11 bases of the junction left unmatched. The CDR3 totals 17 residues. The CDR3 loop is CSAVEASGGAPYNEQFF. Written as DNA, the CDR3 is TGCAGTGCCGTAGAGGCTAGCGGGGGGGCCCCCTACAATGAGCAGTTCTTC.

This clonotype was counted between two and nine times. This sequence joins TRBV2 and TRBJ2-5; D not resolved. Trimming cost V 7 bases and J 5 bases, with 14 bases left between them. There are 13 residues in the CDR3. The germline V gene encodes CDR1 SNHLY and CDR2 FYNNEI. CDR3 nucleotides: TGTGCCAGCACCCAGTGGGGTCTGGAGACCCAGTACTTC. Residues: CASTQWGLETQYF.